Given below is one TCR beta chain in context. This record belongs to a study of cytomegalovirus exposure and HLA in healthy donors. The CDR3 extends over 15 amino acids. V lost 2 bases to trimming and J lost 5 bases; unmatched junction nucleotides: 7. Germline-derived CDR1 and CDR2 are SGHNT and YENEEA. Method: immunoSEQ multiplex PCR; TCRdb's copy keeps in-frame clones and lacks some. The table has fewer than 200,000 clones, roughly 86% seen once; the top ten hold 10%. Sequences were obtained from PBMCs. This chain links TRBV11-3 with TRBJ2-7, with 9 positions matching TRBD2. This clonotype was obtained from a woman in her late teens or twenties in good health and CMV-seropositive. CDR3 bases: TGTGCCAGCAGCTTAAGCGGGAGGAAAGTCCACGAGCAGTACTTC. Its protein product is CASSLSGRKVHEQYF. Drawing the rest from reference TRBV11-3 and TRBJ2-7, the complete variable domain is EAGVVQSPRYKIIEKKQPVAFWCNPISGHNTLYWYLQNLGQGPELLIRYENEEAVDDSQLPKDRFSAERLKGVDSTLKIQPAELGDSAVYLCASSLSGRKVHEQYFGPGTRLTVT.